Below are 15 T cell receptor beta chains sequenced from a single sample in a study of T cells in Graves' hyperthyroidism and ophthalmopathy. Researchers amplified the TCR beta CDR3 regions from RNA transcripts. First-round RT-PCR with HTBI primers amplified the TCR CDR3 region. TCRdb processed the multiplex PCR reads anew with MiXCR; each CDR3 protein has one entry. The table records 350,000 to 500,000 distinct CDR3 sequences, roughly 13% of them present only once. Sequencing used blood. The receptors originated from a woman younger than 35 with Graves' hyperthyroidism.

This clonotype appeared many times. V gene TRBV7-2 combines with J gene TRBJ2-7; 9 positions match TRBD1. Per the germline V gene, CDR1 is SGHTA and CDR2 is FQGNSA. V shed 2 bases and J 7 bases; nucleotides not matched to a gene: 18. The CDR3 is made up of 18 amino acids. Here the CDR3 DNA reads TGTGCCAGCAGCTTATACAGGGGGCTGTTCCCGGGAATATTTGAGCAGTACTTC. Translated, it gives CASSLYRGLFPGIFEQYF.

The sample holds many counts of this clonotype. V is TRBV7-2 and J is TRBJ1-5; a possible D gene is TRBD1 (5 bases). The CDR3 extends over 18 amino acids. With 6 bases removed from V and 4 bases from J, the gap between germline ends came to 25 bases. Germline V gives CDR1 SGHTA, CDR2 FQGNSA. CDR3 residues: CASSSDLTSSGANQPQHF. Here the CDR3 DNA reads TGTGCCAGCAGTTCCGACCTTACGTCCAGCGGGGCTAATCAGCCCCAGCATTTT. The entire variable domain, with the rest obtained from reference TRBV7-2 and TRBJ1-5, is as follows: GAGVSQSPSNKVTEKGKDVELRCDPISGHTALYWYRQSLGQGLEFLIYFQGNSAPDKSGLPSDRFSAERTGGSVSTLTIQRTQQEDSAVYLCASSSDLTSSGANQPQHFGDGTRLSIL.

The rearrangement joins TRBV19 to TRBJ2-7, with 9 bases lining up with TRBD2. Germline assignment: CDR1 LNHDA and CDR2 SQIVND (reference sequence). This CDR3 has 17 amino acids. V was clipped by 4 bases and J by 0 bases; unmatched bases: 10. The CDR3 is CASSTTPLAGSSYEQYF. The CDR3, as DNA: TGTGCCAGTAGTACCACACCCCTAGCGGGAAGCTCCTACGAGCAGTACTTC. Full variable domain (outside the CDR3, taken from reference TRBV19 and TRBJ2-7): DGGITQSPKYLFRKEGQNVTLSCEQNLNHDAMYWYRQDPGQGLRLIYYSQIVNDFQKGDIAEGYSVSREKKESFPLTVTSAQKNPTAFYLCASSTTPLAGSSYEQYFGPGTRLTVT.

The rearrangement joins TRBV5-1 to TRBJ1-1; the D gene is possibly TRBD1 (5 bases). Germline-derived CDR1 and CDR2 are SGHRS and YFSETQ. CDR3 length equals 17 residues. The V end was cut by 2 bases, the J end by 2 bases, with 19 bases between. The CDR3 DNA follows: TGCGCCAGCAGCTTATTTGGGGGTATGTCGAGAAACACTGAAGCTTTCTTT. This gives the protein CASSLFGGMSRNTEAFF. Supplemented by reference TRBV5-1 and TRBJ1-1, the full variable domain reads KAGVTQTPRYLIKTRGQQVTLSCSPISGHRSVSWYQQTPGQGLQFLFEYFSETQRNKGNFPGRFSGRQFSNSRSEMNVSTLELGDSALYLCASSLFGGMSRNTEAFFGQGTRLTVV.

This clonotype was observed at least ten times. V and J are TRBV12-3 or TRBV12-4 and TRBJ2-7; 7 bases line up with TRBD1. The CDR3 covers 15 residues. After removal of 6 bases from V and 1 base from J, the junction contained 9 bases not matched to a gene. CDR3 nucleotide sequence: TGTGCCAGCAGCTTGGGTGGGACAGAATCCTACGAGCAGTACTTC. Its protein product is CASSLGGTESYEQYF.

This clonotype was detected many times. J is TRBJ2-1 and V is TRBV7-6; TRBD2 matches 9 bases. The V and J ends lost 5 bases and 4 bases, in that order; junction bases with no gene match: 6. Germline CDR1 is SGHVS and CDR2 is FNYEAQ. This CDR3 has 15 residues. CDR3 DNA: TGTGCCAGCAGCCCGGAGACTAGCGGTTACAATGAGCAGTTCTTC. As protein: CASSPETSGYNEQFF.

This clonotype came up many times. The V gene is TRBV7-3, the J gene TRBJ2-1; D remains ambiguous. Per the germline V gene, CDR1 is SGHTA and CDR2 is FQGTGA. The V and J ends lost 2 bases and 6 bases respectively, with 8 bases between them. This CDR3 comprises 13 residues. CDR3: CASSLGVVNEQFF. As DNA, the CDR3 is TGTGCCAGCAGCTTAGGTGTGGTCAATGAGCAGTTCTTC.

This chain uses TRBV20-1 with TRBJ2-1, with 13 bases lining up with TRBD2. Germline CDR1 is DFQATT and CDR2 is SNEGSKA (reference sequence). J gave up 0 bases and V 5 bases, and 4 bases lay outside the gene matches. CDR3 length: 16 residues. The CDR3 loop is CSAGGLAGISYNEQFF. CDR3 DNA: TGCAGTGCTGGGGGACTAGCGGGGATCTCCTACAATGAGCAGTTCTTC.

This clonotype has at least ten counts. The chain has TRBV20-1 and TRBJ2-7, with 11 nucleotides matching TRBD2. Germline assignment: CDR1 DFQATT and CDR2 SNEGSKA (reference sequence). The V gene end was trimmed by 6 bases and the J gene end by 2 bases; junction bases not matched to a gene: 15. CDR3 length: 17 amino acids. CDR3 nucleotides: TGCAGTGCCTCAACAGTACTTAGCGGGAGGGGGACCTACGAGCAGTACTTC. This encodes CSASTVLSGRGTYEQYF.

The V call is TRBV19, the J call TRBJ1-5; D is undetermined. CDR3 size: 14 residues. Germline V CDR1 and CDR2: LNHDA, SQIVND (reference sequence). V lost 5 bases to trimming and J lost 2 bases, with 10 bases between them. The CDR3 protein is CASSGLRGNQPQHF. The CDR3 DNA follows: TGTGCCAGTAGTGGCCTTAGAGGCAATCAGCCCCAGCATTTT.

This clonotype has a count of ten or more. This sequence joins TRBV12-5 and TRBJ2-3, with D maybe TRBD2 (5 bases). The germline gives CDR1 LGHNT, CDR2 FRNRAP. Trimming removed 4 bases from V and 4 bases from J, with 6 bases in between. The CDR3 contains 12 residues. The CDR3 DNA is TGTGCTAGTGGTTACGGGGCAGATACGCAGTATTTT. Translation gives CASGYGADTQYF.

The sample holds many counts of this clonotype. The chain recombines TRBV3-1 with TRBJ2-3, with TRBD2 as a possible D gene (6 bases). This CDR3 contains 12 residues. Trimming cost V 8 bases and J 6 bases, with 12 bases left between them. From germline, CDR1 is LGHDT and CDR2 YNNKEL (reference sequence). The CDR3 DNA follows: TGTGCCAGCCGGACTGGAGGGGATACGCAGTATTTT. It translates to CASRTGGDTQYF.

On this clonotype: A much larger clone is a single base away; this may be a read error. The chain is built from TRBV10-1 and TRBJ2-1; 10 bases are shared with TRBD2. The DNA matches TRBJ2-7 better at its end, which makes the J call doubtful. This CDR3 region has 16 residues. CDR1 and CDR2 from the germline V gene are WNHNN and SYGVQD (reference sequence). For the CDR3, the DNA is TGCGCCAGCAGTGAGTCACTAGCGGGGACCTACAATGAGCAGTACTTC. This gives the protein CASSESLAGTYNEQYF.

This rearrangement joins TRBV28 to TRBJ1-2, with 11 bases fitting TRBD1. The length of the CDR3 is 16 residues. Germline CDR1 reads MDHEN; CDR2 reads SYDVKM. V gave up 6 bases and J gave up 6 bases; unmatched junction bases: 12. CDR3 bases: TGTGCCAGCAGCCGCGGGACAGGGGGGAGTGTGGATGGCTACACCTTC. This gives the protein CASSRGTGGSVDGYTF.

The chain has TRBV10-3 and TRBJ2-7, with TRBD2 identical over 10 bases. CDR1 ENHRY and CDR2 SYGVKD come from the germline V gene. The CDR3 has 15 residues. V shed 7 bases and J 2 bases; nucleotides not matched to a gene: 8. CDR3 sequence (DNA): TGTGCCATCAACGTAGGGCTAGCGGGAGCCTACGAGCAGTACTTC. Its protein is CAINVGLAGAYEQYF.